This section outlines one T cell receptor beta chain sequence together with its context. With 5 bases removed from V and 2 bases from J, the gap between germline ends came to 18 bases. The CDR3 has 16 amino acids. In germline, CDR1 is PRHDT, CDR2 FYEKMQ (reference sequence). Per the authors' pipeline: Nucleated cell number was recorded as an estimate derived from reference gene primer amplification. Libraries were prepared by immunoSEQ multiplex PCR; TCRdb keeps only in-frame clonotypes and omits some of them. V, J and clone size are those of that table, while D and trimming were read from the DNA. The sample consists of around 95,000 clones, 85% to 90% of them appearing once. The sample belongs to a study of blood T cell repertoires in COVID-19.

V usage is TRBV13 and J usage is TRBJ1-1; weak D call: TRBD1 (5 bases). The material sequenced was peripheral blood. This clonotype was sampled from a human donor in a cohort sampled during active COVID-19. The CDR3 DNA reads TGTGCCAGCAGCGCCCTGGCCCGGGGGGGTAACACTGAAGCTTTCTTT. It specifies CASSALARGGNTEAFF.